These 32 T cell receptor beta chains share one sample of origin, sequenced in a study of persistence of HIV-infected CD4 T cells (dated by TCRdb to 2020 to 2021). The intended sense of this specimen's treatment or condition label: suppressive antiretroviral therapy. A pool of overlapping HIV-1 Gag 15-mer peptides was used at around 1 ug per peptide per mL for cell stimulation. Responding CD4+ T cells were sorted by upregulation of both CD40 ligand and CD69. These receptors' targets are unknown. TCRbeta repertoires were sequenced from genomic DNA with the immunoSEQ hsTCRB assay version 4 in survey mode. This immuneACCESS table, as held by TCRdb, lists in-frame sequences with V and J called but not all clones. Of the missing ones, under half trace to an unresolved V gene in checked studies; the others have no known cause. Within this sample are about 13,000 clones, with around 66% of them counted one time only. 6.9% of the sample comes from the top ten.

Sequenced material: CD4+ T cells sorted from PBMCs after 18-hour stimulation, taken from a patient who received antiretroviral therapy. The intended sense of this specimen's cell subset or site label: CD40L+CD69+ CD4 T cells responding to HIV-1 Gag peptides. Receptors were obtained from an adult man with HIV who was CMV-seropositive.

J is TRBJ2-3 and V is TRBV29-1, with 10 bases matching TRBD2. The CDR3 consists of 14 residues. V lost 8 bases to trimming and J lost 5 bases; unmatched junction nucleotides: 10. Germline CDR1 is SQVTM and CDR2 is ANQGSEA. CDR3 in DNA: TGCAGCTCATTGGGGACTAGCGCCGGAGATACGCAGTATTTT. Amino acid sequence: CSSLGTSAGDTQYF.

This sequence joins TRBV6-5 and TRBJ1-2; the D gene is possibly TRBD1 (5 bases). This CDR3 contains 14 residues. V gave up 6 bases and J gave up 4 bases, with 15 bases separating them. CDR1 and CDR2 (germline): MNHEY, SVGAGI. The CDR3 region is CASSTQDGTYGYTF. In nucleotides, the CDR3 is TGTGCCAGCAGCACCCAGGACGGGACCTATGGCTACACCTTC.

This clone is categorized as medium-sized (0.01 to 0.1%). Other DNA sequences in this sample translate to the same CDR3. DNA for the CDR3: TGTGCCAGTAGTATAGATCTACAGGGACAGCCCCAGCATTTT. It yields the protein CASSIDLQGQPQHF. The chain employs TRBV19 and TRBJ1-5; possibly TRBD1 for D (6 bases). The CDR3 extends over 14 amino acids. Trimming removed 0 bases at V and 7 bases at J, with 10 bases between. The germline V gene encodes CDR1 LNHDA and CDR2 SQIVND (reference sequence).

This chain connects TRBV18 to TRBJ2-2; TRBD2 might be the D (6 bases). CDR3 length: 17 residues. Trimming took 0 bases from V and 4 from J, leaving 15 bases between them. The germline CDR1 and CDR2 sequences are KGHSH and LQKENI. Here the CDR3 DNA reads TGTGCCAGCTCACCACCGGAGGGCAGGGTCGGCACCGGGGAGCTGTTTTTT. Translated, it gives CASSPPEGRVGTGELFF.

In this sample, this clone turned up a few times. The genes are TRBV5-1 and TRBJ2-1, with 8 bases identical to TRBD2. Looked up from germline, CDR1 is SGHRS and CDR2 is YFSETQ. CDR3 length equals 16 residues. With V trimmed by 1 base and J by 0 bases, 3 bases remained unmatched. CDR3 in amino acids: CASSLTSGLSYNEQFF. The CDR3 region has the DNA TGCGCCAGCAGCTTGACTAGCGGACTCTCCTACAATGAGCAGTTCTTC.

The chain is built from TRBV10-2 and TRBJ2-7, with 10 bases that match TRBD1. Germline CDR1 and CDR2: WSHSY and SAAADI. J was trimmed by 4 bases and V by 6 bases; bases with no gene match: 9. The CDR3 sequence is 15 residues long. Written as DNA, the CDR3 is TGCGCCAGCAGCCCCGGACAGGGGGTCCGATACGAGCAGTACTTC. It is translated as CASSPGQGVRYEQYF.

Points on this clone: Without the conserved terminal phenylalanine or tryptophan, this CDR3 likely stems from a read error. The DNA is left out, because the CDR3 cannot be placed on it with certainty; the CDR3 is given as TCRdb lists it. The chain couples TRBV7-9 to TRBJ2-7; TRBD2 was called by the table and not checked on the DNA. The CDR3 is 16 amino acids in total, end residues counted. In germline, CDR1 is SEHNR, CDR2 FQNEAQ (reference sequence). The CDR3 here is CASSAGTSGRTAGLLL.

Only a few counts were recorded for this clone. This chain joins TRBV7-8 and TRBJ1-5; 9 bases line up with TRBD1. Germline CDR1 is SGHVS and CDR2 is FQNEAQ. V gave up 1 base and J gave up 7 bases; unmatched junction bases: 5. The CDR3 spans 15 residues. The CDR3 reads CASSLGGQGFQPQHF. The CDR3 DNA reads as TGTGCCAGCAGCTTAGGCGGACAGGGGTTCCAGCCCCAGCATTTT.

By share, this clone counts as medium-sized. The same CDR3 can be traced to other DNA sequences in this sample. The gene calls are TRBV7-8 and TRBJ2-2; the D call may be TRBD1 or TRBD2 (5 bases each). Trimming took 0 bases from V and 5 from J, leaving 10 bases between them. Germline-derived CDR1 and CDR2 are SGHVS and FQNEAQ. This CDR3 contains 15 residues. The CDR3 nucleotides are TGTGCCAGCAGCTTAGCGAGTGAGGGGACCGGGGAGCTGTTTTTT. Encoded protein: CASSLASEGTGELFF.

This clone was counted only a few times. This sequence joins TRBV3-1 (or the pseudogene TRBV3-2) and TRBJ1-1, with D unresolved. CDR1 and CDR2 from the germline V gene are LGHDT and YNNKEL (reference sequence). The V gene lost 4 bases and the J gene lost 4 bases, with 13 bases spanning the gap. The CDR3 is 14 residues long. The CDR3 DNA is TGTGCCAGCAGCCGCACGGTGGAGAGCACTGAAGCTTTCTTT. Translating it yields CASSRTVESTEAFF.

This rearrangement joins TRBV5-6 to TRBJ2-3; D gene ambiguous. The V gene's germline CDR1 is SGHDT and CDR2 YYEEEE. Trimming removed 2 bases at V and 2 bases at J, with 12 bases between. The CDR3 is 15 residues long. CDR3 DNA sequence: TGTGCCAGCAGCTTTCTGCCTGGCAACACAGATACGCAGTATTTT. Amino acid sequence: CASSFLPGNTDTQYF.

The CDR3 spells CASSGLAGSYEQYF. The CDR3, as DNA: TGTGCCAGCAGTGGACTAGCGGGCTCCTACGAGCAGTACTTC. The genes are TRBV2 and TRBJ2-7, with 10 bases fitting TRBD2. Per germline, CDR1 SNHLY and CDR2 FYNNEI. This CDR3 contains 14 residues. V dropped 4 bases and J dropped 0; count of bases not matched to a gene: 0.

This clone was observed once. V is TRBV4-3 and J is TRBJ1-6; D is unresolved. This CDR3 contains 13 residues. Trimming removed 1 base from V and 12 bases from J, with 10 bases in between. The germline CDR1 and CDR2 sequences are LGHNA and YSLEER. Here the CDR3 reads CASSQGLGEPLHF. Written as DNA, the CDR3 is TGCGCCAGCAGCCAAGGCCTGGGAGAACCCCTCCACTTT.

The genes are TRBV5-6 and TRBJ1-3, with D possibly matching TRBD1 (5 bases). Trimming took 0 bases from V and 1 from J, leaving 11 bases between them. The CDR3 totals 16 residues. Germline-derived CDR1 and CDR2 are SGHDT and YYEEEE. The chain's CDR3 is CASSLGSAGSGNTIYF. The CDR3, as DNA: TGTGCCAGCAGCTTGGGATCGGCAGGGTCTGGAAACACCATATATTTT.

The J gene is TRBJ1-6, the V gene TRBV4-3, with 7 positions matching TRBD1. Germline CDR1 LGHNA, CDR2 YSLEER. The CDR3 is 14 residues long. The ends lost 4 bases at V and 13 bases at J; junction bases unmatched: 10. For the CDR3, the DNA is TGCGCCAGCAGCCCAGGACAGGCAGCCGTTCCCCTCCACTTT. This gives the protein CASSPGQAAVPLHF.

In this sample, this clone turned up a few times. This chain connects TRBV24-1 to TRBJ2-3; TRBD1 matches at 7 bases. CDR1 and CDR2 (germline): KGHDR, SFDVKD. V was clipped by 3 bases and J by 5 bases; unmatched bases: 4. The CDR3 is made up of 14 amino acids. The DNA of the CDR3 is TGTGCCACCAGTGATCCCGGGACAGTAGATACGCAGTATTTT. Its protein is CATSDPGTVDTQYF.

V and J are TRBV7-8 and TRBJ2-1; D is undetermined. V was cut by 1 base and J by 4 bases, with 14 bases left in between. Per the germline V gene, CDR1 is SGHVS and CDR2 is FQNEAQ. The CDR3 extends over 16 amino acids. In DNA form, the CDR3 reads TGTGCCAGCAGCTTAGTACAGCCCATTAGATACAATGAGCAGTTCTTC. This sequence encodes CASSLVQPIRYNEQFF.

The chain couples TRBV5-1 to TRBJ1-3, with a possible D match to TRBD1 (5 bases). Germline values: CDR1 SGHRS, CDR2 YFSETQ. This CDR3 comprises 16 residues. V lost 1 base to trimming and J lost 3 bases, with 14 bases between them. Here the CDR3 DNA reads TGCGCCAGCAGCTTGCAAGGAGGGGATGTTGGAAACACCATATATTTT. Amino acids: CASSLQGGDVGNTIYF. Based on the CDR3 plus reference TRBV5-1 and TRBJ1-3, the full variable domain is KAGVTQTPRYLIKTRGQQVTLSCSPISGHRSVSWYQQTPGQGLQFLFEYFSETQRNKGNFPGRFSGRQFSNSRSEMNVSTLELGDSALYLCASSLQGGDVGNTIYFGEGSWLTVV.

V gene TRBV6-5 combines with J gene TRBJ1-2; D is uncertain. The CDR3 loop spans 13 amino acids. V was clipped by 4 bases and J by 2 bases, with 8 bases between them. CDR1 is MNHEY, CDR2 SVGAGI, per germline. CDR3: CASSSTVNYGYTF. The CDR3 bases are TGTGCCAGCAGTTCGACGGTAAACTATGGCTACACCTTC.

J is TRBJ1-6 and V is TRBV4-2; D not resolved. Germline loops: CDR1 LGHNA, CDR2 YNFKEQ. The V gene lost 0 bases and the J gene lost 0 bases, with 9 bases spanning the gap. This CDR3 has 17 amino acids. CDR3 nucleotides: TGTGCCAGCAGCCAAGAGGAGTTTGACTCCTATAATTCACCCCTCCACTTT. Protein product: CASSQEEFDSYNSPLHF.

This chain links TRBV30 with TRBJ1-3; TRBD1 might be the D (6 bases). Germline CDR1 is GTSNPN and CDR2 is SVGIG (reference sequence). The CDR3 totals 20 residues. V lost 5 bases and J 0 bases, leaving 29 bases between the germline ends. The CDR3, as DNA: TGTGCCTGGCACCCCTTCCCGGGGGCCTTCCTCGCCTTCTCTGGAAACACCATATATTTT. Translation gives CAWHPFPGAFLAFSGNTIYF.

The V gene is TRBV4-3, the J gene TRBJ2-1, with 9 bases identical to TRBD1. The CDR3 spans 18 residues. Germline CDR1 is LGHNA and CDR2 is YSLEER. Trimming removed 0 bases from V and 7 bases from J; junction bases left unmatched: 13. This CDR3 reads CASSQDGPGQGTRNEQFF. CDR3 bases: TGCGCCAGCAGCCAAGATGGGCCGGGACAGGGAACACGGAATGAGCAGTTCTTC.

This chain connects TRBV2 to TRBJ1-5; D may be TRBD1 (6 bases). V was trimmed by 6 bases and J by 0 bases, leaving 9 bases between them. The CDR3 totals 14 residues. CDR1 and CDR2 (germline): SNHLY, FYNNEI. CDR3 DNA sequence: TGTGCCAGCAGCCGGGACATTAGCAATCAGCCCCAGCATTTT. Residues: CASSRDISNQPQHF.

This chain connects TRBV27 to TRBJ2-5; TRBD1 might be the D (6 bases). Trimming removed 5 bases at V and 3 bases at J, with 16 bases between. The CDR3 spans 15 residues. CDR1 and CDR2 from the germline V gene are MNHEY and SMNVEV (reference sequence). This CDR3 is CASSREFRGKETQYF. DNA for the CDR3: TGTGCCAGCAGTCGAGAGTTCAGGGGTAAAGAGACCCAGTACTTC.

The chain couples TRBV11-2 to TRBJ1-2, with TRBD1 as a possible D gene (5 bases). The CDR3 totals 16 residues. Germline lookup yields CDR1 SGHAT and CDR2 FQNNGV. V was trimmed by 1 base and J by 4 bases, leaving 16 bases between them. The CDR3, as DNA: TGTGCCAGCAGCTTAGGCGCCAAGGGGCCGGGCTATGGCTACACCTTC. Its protein product is CASSLGAKGPGYGYTF.

The genes are TRBV3-1 (or the pseudogene TRBV3-2) and TRBJ1-1, with D unclear. Germline loops: CDR1 LGHDT, CDR2 YNNKEL (reference sequence). CDR3 length: 14 residues. The V and J ends lost 4 bases and 1 base respectively, with 10 bases between them. This chain's CDR3 is CASSPLRWNTEAFF. Here the CDR3 DNA reads TGTGCCAGCAGCCCCCTTCGGTGGAACACTGAAGCTTTCTTT.

This chain joins TRBV28 and TRBJ2-2; D gene uncertain. The V gene's germline CDR1 is MDHEN and CDR2 SYDVKM. There are 14 residues in the CDR3. V was trimmed by 5 bases and J by 0 bases, leaving 7 bases between them. The CDR3 DNA is TGTGCCAGCAGTCTGACGGCGAACACCGGGGAGCTGTTTTTT. Its translation is CASSLTANTGELFF.

The rearrangement uses TRBV30 and TRBJ1-4; the match to TRBD1 covers 8 bases. The CDR3 sequence is 13 residues long. CDR1 is GTSNPN and CDR2 is SVGIG in the germline V gene (reference sequence). The junction had 5 bases not matched to a gene; V was cut back by 5 bases and J by 6 bases. Here the CDR3 reads CAWGQGYDEKLFF. The DNA for the CDR3 is TGTGCCTGGGGACAGGGATATGATGAAAAACTGTTTTTT.

This sequence joins TRBV9 and TRBJ1-1; a weak D match, TRBD1 (6 bases). This CDR3 spans 16 amino acids. The germline CDR1 and CDR2 sequences are SGDLS and YYNGEE. V was cut by 0 bases and J by 1 base, with 13 bases left in between. The CDR3 nucleotides read TGTGCCAGCAGCGTAGTAAGGGGGGCGCAGAACACTGAAGCTTTCTTT. Translation: CASSVVRGAQNTEAFF.

The chain links TRBV5-1 to TRBJ2-1, with TRBD2 as a possible D gene (7 bases). CDR3 size: 16 residues. V gave up 0 bases and J gave up 5 bases, with 15 bases separating them. The V gene's germline CDR1 is SGHRS and CDR2 YFSETQ. The CDR3 region has the DNA TGCGCCAGCAGCTTGGCCGAGGGGGGGCCACACAATGAGCAGTTCTTC. Translated: CASSLAEGGPHNEQFF.

V gene TRBV7-8 combines with J gene TRBJ1-4, with a weak D call TRBD1 (6 bases). This CDR3 contains 14 residues. Between the trimmed V and J ends, which lost 5 bases and 5 bases, there was a span of 12 bases. CDR1 is SGHVS, CDR2 FQNEAQ, per germline. The CDR3 spells CASSRDRLNEKLFF. The CDR3 nucleotides are TGTGCCAGCAGCCGAGACAGGCTAAATGAAAAACTGTTTTTT. The full variable domain, completed using reference TRBV7-8 and TRBJ1-4, is GAGVSQSPRYKVAKRGQDVALRCDPISGHVSLFWYQQALGQGPEFLTYFQNEAQLDKSGLPSDRFFAERPEGSVSTLKIQRTQQEDSAVYLCASSRDRLNEKLFFGSGTQLSVL.

The V and J genes are TRBV6-1 and TRBJ1-2; 8 bases map to TRBD1. Unmatched junction bases numbered 5, after V lost 3 bases and J lost 8 bases. The CDR3 has 13 amino acids. Looked up from germline, CDR1 is MNHNS and CDR2 is SASEGT. The CDR3, as DNA: TGTGCCAGCAGTGACCAGGGGGCCGGGGGCTACACCTTC. This translates into CASSDQGAGGYTF.